This entry lists 19 T cell receptor beta chains sequenced from one sample in a study of metastatic and nonmetastatic thyroid tumors. TCRdb redid the clone calls on the PCR reads using MiXCR. Found here are about 16,000 clones, around a quarter of them singletons; the top ten hold 7.7%. Patients were all untreated before their thyroid surgery. Sequencing used tumor tissue. These receptors were taken from a female donor with papillary thyroid cancer or a benign thyroid nodule (not recorded which). Some clones in this sample may be carry-over from other donors' samples.

A few counts support this clone. The rearrangement joins TRBV19 to TRBJ1-6; D is unclear. The CDR3 has 15 residues. Trimming pared 5 bases from V and 9 bases from J, leaving 17 bases between. CDR1 and CDR2 (germline): LNHDA, SQIVND (reference sequence). The CDR3 DNA reads as TGTGCCAGTAGTCCCAGACCTAAGGCGGGTTCACCCCTCCACTTT. Translating gives CASSPRPKAGSPLHF.

Regarding this clone: At one end, the junction sequence differs from germline, possibly due to a read error. This chain connects TRBV3-1 to TRBJ2-1; maybe TRBD1 (6 bases). The CDR3 runs 13 residues. The germline gives CDR1 LGHDT, CDR2 YNNKEL (reference sequence). The CDR3 is CASIKTGTNEQFF. The CDR3 coding sequence is TGCGCCAGCATCAAGACAGGAACAAATGAGCAGTTCTTC.

CDR3 sequence reads: CASSPGQGGVGYTF. The CDR3 nucleotides read TGCGCCAGCAGCCCAGGACAGGGGGGGGTTGGCTACACCTTC. This chain links TRBV5-1 with TRBJ1-2; 10 bases line up with TRBD1. Germline trimming cut 4 bases from V and 7 bases from J; bases unmatched to any gene: 7. CDR3 length: 14 residues. The germline CDR1 and CDR2 sequences are SGHRS and YFSETQ.

This clone was recorded many times. V is TRBV6-4 and J is TRBJ2-1, with TRBD2 identical over 8 bases. CDR1 and CDR2 from the germline V gene are MRHNA and SNTAGT. There are 15 residues in the CDR3. Losses at the gene ends were 6 bases for V and 6 bases for J; bases not matched to a gene: 10. CDR3 protein: CASSEFSGRPNEQFF. The DNA for the CDR3 is TGTGCCAGCAGCGAATTCAGCGGGAGACCCAATGAGCAGTTCTTC.

Many counts were recorded for this clone. The chain couples TRBV5-6 to TRBJ2-7; D ambiguous. The V gene lost 1 base and the J gene lost 3 bases, with 11 bases spanning the gap. Germline V gene data show CDR1 as SGHDT and CDR2 as YYEEEE. The CDR3 runs 14 residues. DNA for the CDR3: TGTGCCAGCAGCTTGAAGACGTCGGACTACGAGCAGTACTTC. It codes for CASSLKTSDYEQYF.

Concerning this clone: At one boundary the junction diverges from the germline segment, which might be a read error. The CDR3 loop is CAISFGTGELFF. In DNA form, the CDR3 reads TGTGCCATCAGTTTCGGGACAGGGGAGCTGTTCTTT. The chain couples TRBV12-3 or TRBV12-4 to TRBJ2-2, with TRBD1 identical over 10 bases. The CDR3 loop spans 12 amino acids.

This clone was seen ten or more times. The rearrangement uses TRBV20-1 and TRBJ2-1; 7 nucleotides align to TRBD2. In germline, CDR1 is DFQATT, CDR2 SNEGSKA (reference sequence). The CDR3 loop spans 16 amino acids. V lost 1 base, J lost 8 bases, and 14 bases stayed unmatched. CDR3 nucleotides: TGCAGTGCTAGAGCCAAACTAGCGCTAACTAGGGATGAGCAGTTCTTC. Its translation: CSARAKLALTRDEQFF.

The chain couples TRBV3-1 to TRBJ2-1; 13 bases are shared with TRBD2. V was clipped by 7 bases and J by 6 bases; unmatched bases: 6. Germline loops: CDR1 LGHDT, CDR2 YNNKEL (reference sequence). The CDR3 totals 15 residues. This chain's CDR3 is CASMPGTSGINEQFF. Written as DNA, the CDR3 is TGTGCCAGCATGCCAGGGACTAGCGGGATCAATGAGCAGTTCTTC.

As DNA, the CDR3 is TGCGCCAGCAGCTTAATGGGGGCGACAGAAGCTTTCTTT. It encodes CASSLMGATEAFF. V and J are TRBV5-1 and TRBJ1-1; D may be TRBD1 (6 bases). This CDR3 is 13 amino acids long. With 2 bases removed from V and 8 bases from J, the gap between germline ends came to 13 bases. Germline CDR1 is SGHRS and CDR2 is YFSETQ.

In this sample, this clone turned up many times. This specimen includes other DNA sequences encoding the same CDR3. The chain links TRBV5-4 to TRBJ1-2; perhaps TRBD1 as D (5 bases). The CDR3 runs 14 residues. The germline V and J ends were trimmed by 4 bases and 2 bases, with 12 bases remaining between them. Germline CDR1 SGHNT, CDR2 YYREEE (reference sequence). DNA for the CDR3: TGTGCCAGCAGCCCCCGGGGGGGAAACTATGGCTACACCTTC. It translates to CASSPRGGNYGYTF.

The sample holds many counts of this clone. A much larger clone lies one base from this, so it may be a read error. The rearrangement links TRBV6-1 to TRBJ2-7; D could derive from TRBD1 or TRBD2 (5 bases each). The CDR3 covers 11 residues. CDR1 and CDR2 from the germline V gene are MNHNS and SASEGT. Deletions cut 8 bases from V and 9 bases from J, with 14 bases between. The DNA for the CDR3 is TGTGCCAGCCGGCAAGGGGACGGGCAGTACTTC. Protein sequence: CASRQGDGQYF.

The J gene is TRBJ2-7, the V gene TRBV20-1; unclear D gene. The germline V gene encodes CDR1 DFQATT and CDR2 SNEGSKA (reference sequence). Trimming shortened V by 0 bases and J by 0 bases, and 9 bases separated the two germline ends. The CDR3 runs 14 residues. CDR3 in amino acids: CSARDPGSSYEQYF. Here the CDR3 DNA reads TGCAGTGCTAGAGATCCCGGCAGCTCCTACGAGCAGTACTTC.

This clone was recorded many times. CDR3 region: CASSWGAGTEAFF. The CDR3 coding sequence is TGTGCCAGCAGCTGGGGGGCGGGCACTGAAGCTTTCTTT. The chain combines TRBV7-9 with TRBJ1-1; perhaps TRBD1 as D (6 bases). V was pared by 4 bases and J by 4 bases, with 10 bases between. Germline CDR1 reads SEHNR; CDR2 reads FQNEAQ (reference sequence). The CDR3 consists of 13 residues.

Sample share makes this clone medium-sized. The chain is built from TRBV18 and TRBJ1-2; D uncertain. The CDR3 runs to 15 residues. Trimming took off 3 bases at V and 4 bases at J, with 15 bases between the two ends. Looked up from germline, CDR1 is KGHSH and CDR2 is LQKENI. The CDR3 reads CASSPYNWGTYGYTF. CDR3 DNA sequence: TGTGCCAGCTCACCCTATAACTGGGGAACCTATGGCTACACCTTC.

There are many counts of this clone. The chain links TRBV5-1 to TRBJ1-1; a weak D match, TRBD1 (6 bases). The V and J ends lost 4 bases and 2 bases respectively, with 9 bases between them. Germline values: CDR1 SGHRS, CDR2 YFSETQ. This CDR3 comprises 13 residues. CDR3 loop: CASSPDSNTEAFF. The CDR3 nucleotides are TGCGCCAGCAGCCCGGACAGCAACACTGAAGCTTTCTTT.

This clone occurred many times. The chain joins TRBV29-1 to TRBJ1-1, with TRBD1 matching 9 bases. Germline V CDR1 and CDR2: SQVTM, ANQGSEA. Trimming removed 6 bases from V and 5 bases from J; junction bases left unmatched: 10. There are 14 residues in the CDR3. Here the CDR3 reads CSVPRGQGTTEAFF. As DNA, the CDR3 is TGCAGCGTCCCCCGGGGACAGGGAACAACTGAAGCTTTCTTT.

This clone was observed at least ten times. Within the sample, other DNA sequences also encode this same CDR3. This chain connects TRBV30 to TRBJ1-1; tentatively, D is TRBD1 (5 bases). The CDR3 runs to 17 residues. Trimming left V 3 bases short and J 6 bases short, with 26 bases between. Germline loops: CDR1 GTSNPN, CDR2 SVGIG (reference sequence). The CDR3: CAWRQTGQGFMRAEAFF. In DNA form, the CDR3 reads TGTGCCTGGAGACAAACGGGGCAGGGATTTATGAGAGCTGAAGCTTTCTTT.

This clone was seen ten or more times. V usage is TRBV24-1 and J usage is TRBJ2-1; 8 bases align to TRBD1. Germline V gives CDR1 KGHDR, CDR2 SFDVKD. This CDR3 has 14 residues. Trimming took 7 bases from V and 6 from J; bases not matched to a gene: 7. The CDR3 sequence is CATSRGQGFNEQFF. The CDR3, as DNA: TGTGCCACCAGCCGCGGACAGGGCTTCAATGAGCAGTTCTTC.

This chain connects TRBV20-1 to TRBJ2-7; D may correspond to TRBD1 or TRBD2 (5 bases each). With 3 bases removed from V and 0 bases from J, the gap between germline ends came to 12 bases. The germline gives CDR1 DFQATT, CDR2 SNEGSKA (reference sequence). The CDR3 is 14 amino acids. CDR3 coding DNA: TGCAGTGCTAGCGGGGCAGGCGACTCCTACGAGCAGTACTTC. Residues: CSASGAGDSYEQYF.